One sample yielded the 24 T cell receptor beta chains listed below, sequenced in a study of T cells in Graves' hyperthyroidism and ophthalmopathy. The CDR3 regions of TCR beta were amplified from RNA transcripts. The HTBI primer set served for first-round RT-PCR of the TCR CDR3. TCRdb fed the multiplex PCR reads into MiXCR, producing one record per CDR3 protein. The table includes hundreds of thousands of distinct CDR3 sequences, 22% detected once. Sequenced material: blood. These TCRs come from a woman between 65 and 79 years old with Graves' ophthalmopathy.

This clonotype was seen more than once but under ten times. The chain has TRBV5-1 and TRBJ2-7; D may be TRBD1 (6 bases). Germline V gives CDR1 SGHRS, CDR2 YFSETQ. V was pared by 0 bases and J by 7 bases, with 17 bases between. This CDR3 spans 15 amino acids. Here the CDR3 reads CASSLVGTSYYEQYF. CDR3 DNA: TGCGCCAGCAGCTTGGTAGGGACAAGTTATTATGAGCAGTACTTC.

The chain is built from TRBV7-9 and TRBJ1-3, with D unclear. Trimming left V 7 bases short and J 0 bases short, with 16 bases between. The CDR3 contains 16 residues. The germline CDR1 and CDR2 sequences are SEHNR and FQNEAQ (reference sequence). The CDR3 nucleotides read TGTGCCAGCACCGACCAACCGCGCCTCTCTGGAAACACCATATATTTT. Protein: CASTDQPRLSGNTIYF.

The chain combines TRBV5-1 with TRBJ2-7; TRBD1 might be the D (5 bases). V was trimmed by 3 bases and J by 3 bases, leaving 16 bases between them. There are 15 residues in the CDR3. Germline assignment: CDR1 SGHRS and CDR2 YFSETQ. The CDR3 reads CASSSDDSSYYEQYF. Written as DNA, the CDR3 is TGCGCCAGCAGCTCCGACGACAGTTCCTACTACGAGCAGTACTTC.

The rearrangement uses TRBV2 and TRBJ1-3; D is ambiguous. This CDR3 has 13 amino acids. CDR1 and CDR2 from the germline V gene are SNHLY and FYNNEI. Trimming took 6 bases from V and 2 from J, leaving 8 bases between them. The CDR3 region has the DNA TGTGCCAGCAGGGAACAGACTGGAAACACCATATATTTT. Translating it yields CASREQTGNTIYF.

The chain employs TRBV30 and TRBJ2-1; 8 bases fit TRBD1. Germline CDR1 reads GTSNPN; CDR2 reads SVGIG (reference sequence). The ends lost 4 bases at V and 4 bases at J; junction bases unmatched: 6. The CDR3 totals 14 residues. The CDR3 DNA reads as TGTGCCTGGACGGGACAGGACTCATACAATGAGCAGTTCTTC. Amino acids: CAWTGQDSYNEQFF.

Here the CDR3 reads CASSSTTGVETQYF. The CDR3 nucleotides are TGTGCCAGCAGCTCCACTACAGGGGTAGAGACCCAGTACTTC. V gene TRBV5-5 combines with J gene TRBJ2-5; TRBD1 agrees at 7 bases. Looked up from germline, CDR1 is SGHKS and CDR2 is YYEKEE (reference sequence). V lost 3 bases, J lost 4 bases, and 6 bases stayed unmatched. CDR3 length: 14 residues.

J is TRBJ2-5 and V is TRBV20-1; D unresolved. Germline V gene lookup returns CDR1 DFQATT and CDR2 SNEGSKA (reference sequence). Trimming removed 3 bases from V and 1 base from J, with 6 bases in between. The CDR3 covers 12 residues. The CDR3 sequence is CSARLVQETQYF. The CDR3 region has the DNA TGCAGTGCTAGGCTAGTCCAAGAGACCCAGTACTTC.

The chain employs TRBV20-1 and TRBJ1-1; no definite D call. V lost 4 bases and J 3 bases, leaving 9 bases between the germline ends. CDR3 size: 12 residues. CDR1 is DFQATT and CDR2 is SNEGSKA in the germline V gene (reference sequence). Here the CDR3 DNA reads TGCAGTGCTACCAAAGTGGACACTGAAGCTTTCTTT. It codes for CSATKVDTEAFF.

This clonotype appeared many times. The V gene is TRBV28, the J gene TRBJ1-1, with D hard to call. Looked up from germline, CDR1 is MDHEN and CDR2 is SYDVKM. CDR3 length equals 12 residues. Trimming removed 2 bases from V and 6 bases from J, with 7 bases in between. Here the CDR3 DNA reads TGTGCCAGCAGTTTAGAGGTCTCTGAAGCTTTCTTT. It codes for CASSLEVSEAFF.

In its sample, this clonotype was seen many times. This chain uses TRBV20-1 with TRBJ2-7, with 9 bases fitting TRBD2. The CDR3 length is 13 residues. Germline assignment: CDR1 DFQATT and CDR2 SNEGSKA (reference sequence). V was clipped by 8 bases and J by 7 bases; unmatched bases: 12. The DNA for the CDR3 is TGCAGTTCGGGGCTAGCGGGAAGTCGGGAGCAGTACTTC. This translates into CSSGLAGSREQYF.

The chain couples TRBV7-8 to TRBJ2-7, with D tentatively TRBD1 (6 bases). Germline V gene lookup returns CDR1 SGHVS and CDR2 FQNEAQ. V dropped 5 bases and J dropped 6 bases, with 11 bases sitting between them. This CDR3 is 12 amino acids long. In DNA, the CDR3 is TGTGCCAGCAGCCTCGACAGGCTCGAGCAGTACTTC. Its protein is CASSLDRLEQYF.

CDR3 in DNA: TGCAGTGCTAGAGATAATATAGGTCAGCCCCAGCATTTT. Amino acids: CSARDNIGQPQHF. This sequence joins TRBV20-1 and TRBJ1-5; no clear D. The ends were cut back, 0 bases at V and 6 bases at J, with 9 bases in the middle. Germline V CDR1 and CDR2: DFQATT, SNEGSKA (reference sequence). This CDR3 region has 13 residues.

With regard to this clonotype: Given a much more abundant clone one base away, this may be a read error. This chain uses TRBV30 with TRBJ2-7; TRBD1 is a possible D gene (5 bases). This CDR3 spans 13 amino acids. Germline V CDR1 and CDR2: GTSNPN, SVGIG (reference sequence). V was pared by 2 bases and J by 6 bases, with 14 bases between. CDR3 residues: CAWSKGLHCEQYF. The DNA of the CDR3 is TGTGCCTGGAGTAAGGGGCTACACTGCGAGCAGTACTTC.

This clonotype was detected a few times. V is TRBV7-2 and J is TRBJ1-1; TRBD1 might be the D (5 bases). Germline loops: CDR1 SGHTA, CDR2 FQGNSA. V was trimmed by 5 bases and J by 2 bases, leaving 12 bases between them. The CDR3 sequence is 14 residues long. In DNA form, the CDR3 reads TGTGCCAGCAGCCATGGACACTTCAACACTGAAGCTTTCTTT. Its translation: CASSHGHFNTEAFF.

The chain employs TRBV5-6 and TRBJ2-5; D perhaps matches TRBD2 (5 bases). The CDR3 totals 14 residues. V shed 4 bases and J shed 5 bases, with 15 bases lying between them. Germline V gene data show CDR1 as SGHDT and CDR2 as YYEEEE. The CDR3 region is CASSGVGEGETQYF. The CDR3 DNA reads as TGTGCCAGCAGCGGCGTGGGAGAAGGGGAGACCCAGTACTTC.

This clonotype was observed a handful of times. This chain connects TRBV30 to TRBJ2-2; D perhaps matches TRBD2 (5 bases). Trimming removed 2 bases at V and 0 bases at J, with 19 bases between. The CDR3 totals 18 residues. Germline CDR1 and CDR2: GTSNPN and SVGIG (reference sequence). This chain's CDR3 is CAWSTPFAGLPNTGELFF. CDR3 in DNA: TGTGCCTGGAGTACCCCTTTCGCGGGCTTACCGAACACCGGGGAGCTGTTTTTT.

This clonotype was seen more than once but under ten times. The CDR3, as DNA: TGCGCCAGCAGCGTTGGGGCAGGGGGACGCACTGAAGCTTTCTTT. It yields the protein CASSVGAGGRTEAFF. V is TRBV5-1 and J is TRBJ1-1; TRBD1 aligns across 7 bases. V was clipped by 4 bases and J by 4 bases; unmatched bases: 10. Per germline, CDR1 SGHRS and CDR2 YFSETQ. The CDR3 is made up of 15 amino acids.

In this sample, this clonotype turned up a few times. This chain links TRBV27 with TRBJ2-1; 8 bases agree with TRBD2. This CDR3 spans 13 amino acids. Germline CDR1 is MNHEY and CDR2 is SMNVEV (reference sequence). Trimming took 8 bases from V and 4 from J; bases not matched to a gene: 4. The CDR3 DNA sequence: TGTGCCAGCCGACTAGCGCCGTACAATGAGCAGTTCTTC. Protein product: CASRLAPYNEQFF.

Comment on this clonotype: A read error may account for a junction end that differs from germline. The rearrangement uses TRBV7-9 and TRBJ2-3; possible D gene TRBD1, 5 bases. The CDR3 has 13 residues. Germline V gene data show CDR1 as SEHNR and CDR2 as FQNEAQ (reference sequence). CDR3 nucleotide sequence: TGCGCCAGCAGCAGGGTTAGCACAGATACGCAGTATTTT. It encodes CASSRVSTDTQYF.

The sample holds a few counts of this clonotype. The V call is TRBV20-1, the J call TRBJ2-7; 8 nucleotides match TRBD2. CDR1 DFQATT and CDR2 SNEGSKA come from the germline V gene (reference sequence). With V trimmed by 7 bases and J by 6 bases, 11 bases remained unmatched. This CDR3 is 13 amino acids long. CDR3 bases: TGCAGTGTGAACCGGGGGGGTTTGGGCGAGCAGTACTTC. This sequence encodes CSVNRGGLGEQYF.

The genes are TRBV7-6 and TRBJ2-7; 10 positions agree with TRBD1. Unmatched junction bases numbered 7, after V lost 2 bases and J lost 6 bases. The CDR3 sequence is 15 residues long. Germline CDR1 is SGHVS and CDR2 is FNYEAQ. CDR3 amino acids: CASSLTGQGSGEQYF. The DNA for the CDR3 is TGTGCCAGCAGCTTAACGGGACAGGGGTCGGGCGAGCAGTACTTC.

This clonotype was seen at least ten times. V is TRBV2 and J is TRBJ2-1; 8 positions agree with TRBD1. With 2 bases clipped from V and 1 base from J, the junction kept 10 bases outside the gene matches. Per germline, CDR1 SNHLY and CDR2 FYNNEI. This CDR3 has 18 amino acids. The CDR3 spells CASSEPRDRLGSYNEQFF. In nucleotides, the CDR3 is TGTGCCAGCAGTGAACCACGGGACAGGCTGGGGTCCTACAATGAGCAGTTCTTC.

This clonotype was detected a few times. The rearrangement links TRBV28 to TRBJ2-4, with D possibly matching TRBD1 (6 bases). V lost 7 bases, J lost 1 base, and 11 bases lay in between. Germline V gene lookup returns CDR1 MDHEN and CDR2 SYDVKM. This CDR3 spans 14 amino acids. CDR3 sequence reads: CASNRDQAKNIQYF. CDR3 bases: TGTGCCAGCAACAGGGATCAGGCCAAAAACATTCAGTACTTC.

This clonotype was found once. The chain is built from TRBV6-1 and TRBJ1-2; D gene unclear. The CDR3 spans 12 residues. V lost 5 bases to trimming and J lost 3 bases, with 7 bases between them. Germline-derived CDR1 and CDR2 are MNHNS and SASEGT. CDR3 amino acids: CASSSRHYGYTF. The CDR3, as DNA: TGTGCCAGCAGTAGCCGACACTATGGCTACACCTTC.